This TCR beta chain originates from a study of blood T cell repertoires in COVID-19. Study background: Some COVID-19 samples were acute and others convalescent; all came from the United States, Italy and Spain. PBMCs, B-cell-depleted T cells, or T cells provided the cDNA or gDNA that made up the material.

This clone appeared a single time. The sample contains more than one DNA sequence encoding this CDR3. The CDR3 has 13 amino acids. Trimming removed 3 bases from V and 6 bases from J, with 8 bases in between. CDR1 SGHTA and CDR2 FQGNSA come from the germline V gene. Sequencing was performed with immunoSEQ multiplex PCR; in TCRdb, only in-frame clones are kept and a portion is missing. The sample has fewer than 90,000 clones; roughly 80% are singletons. The chain is built from TRBV7-2 and TRBJ2-2; D call uncertain. The sequencing sample was made of peripheral blood. This receptor was obtained from a man aged 50 to 59 with acute or convalescent COVID-19. CDR3: CASSLARAGELFF. The CDR3 DNA reads TGTGCCAGCAGCTTGGCTAGAGCCGGGGAGCTGTTTTTT.